These 8 T cell receptor beta chains were all obtained from the same sample, sequenced in a study of T cell responses to AZD1222 COVID-19 vaccine. Here immunoSEQ multiplex PCR was the method, and the copy in TCRdb shows in-frame clones only, minus some. The sample records 75,000 to 85,000 clones, around 90% being singletons. Sequencing was performed on peripheral blood, taken 28 days after the second AZD1222 dose. These receptors were obtained from an adult who received the AZD1222 COVID-19 vaccine.

Notes on this clone: One end of the junction is discordant with germline, which a read error may explain. The gene calls are TRBV7-6 and TRBJ2-1; the match to TRBD2 covers 11 bases. The CDR3 loop spans 15 amino acids. Looked up from germline, CDR1 is SGHVS and CDR2 is FNYEAQ. Written as DNA, the CDR3 is TGTGCCAGCAGCTTAGTAGCGGGGGGGTACAGTGAGCAGTTCTTC. Translation gives CASSLVAGGYSEQFF.

V is TRBV3-1 (or the pseudogene TRBV3-2) and J is TRBJ2-2; no clear D. Germline V CDR1 and CDR2: LGHDT, YNNKEL (reference sequence). The CDR3 covers 12 residues. Trimming cost V 3 bases and J 10 bases, with 9 bases left between them. The DNA for the CDR3 is TGTGCCAGCAGCCAGGCTATGGCGGAGCTGTTTTTT. Residues: CASSQAMAELFF.

The gene calls are TRBV7-2 and TRBJ2-1; 14 bases line up with TRBD2. CDR3 length: 14 amino acids. The ends lost 5 bases at V and 9 bases at J; junction bases unmatched: 3. The germline gives CDR1 SGHTA, CDR2 FQGNSA. CDR3 in amino acids: CASSAGLAGGEQFF. CDR3 nucleotides: TGTGCCAGCAGCGCTGGACTAGCGGGGGGTGAGCAGTTCTTC.

This rearrangement joins TRBV19 to TRBJ2-1; unclear D gene. The CDR3 is made up of 17 amino acids. The V gene's germline CDR1 is LNHDA and CDR2 SQIVND (reference sequence). V was shortened by 1 base and J by 2 bases, with 15 bases between the two germline ends. As DNA, the CDR3 is TGTGCCAGTAGTATAGTTGTAGGGTCTGAGCCCTACAATGAGCAGTTCTTC. Residues: CASSIVVGSEPYNEQFF.

The chain joins TRBV12-3 or TRBV12-4 to TRBJ1-1, with D unresolved. V dropped 8 bases and J dropped 5 bases, with 15 bases sitting between them. The CDR3 is 13 residues long. This CDR3 reads CASRPGVRTEAFF. In nucleotides, the CDR3 is TGTGCCAGCCGCCCCGGTGTGAGGACTGAAGCTTTCTTT.

The CDR3 DNA reads TGCGCCAGCAGCCGCTCGGCCGACTACACTGAAGCTTTCTTT. This translates into CASSRSADYTEAFF. The chain is built from TRBV4-1 and TRBJ1-1; D is unresolved. Trimming removed 4 bases from V and 3 bases from J, with 12 bases in between. Germline V gene sequence: CDR1 MGHRA, CDR2 YSYEKL. The CDR3 length is 14 residues.

The J gene is TRBJ2-7, the V gene TRBV4-1, with TRBD1 matching 9 bases. This CDR3 has 15 residues. The ends lost 4 bases at V and 2 bases at J; junction bases unmatched: 6. From germline, CDR1 is MGHRA and CDR2 YSYEKL. CDR3 bases: TGCGCCAGCAGCCGCGGACAGGGGCGCCCCTACGAGCAGTACTTC. This translates into CASSRGQGRPYEQYF.

This chain connects TRBV3-1 (or the pseudogene TRBV3-2) to TRBJ1-1; weak D call: TRBD1 (6 bases). The germline V gene encodes CDR1 LGHDT and CDR2 YNNKEL (reference sequence). The germline V and J ends were trimmed by 4 bases and 8 bases, with 14 bases remaining between them. The CDR3 covers 13 residues. For the CDR3, the DNA is TGTGCCAGCAGCCCCCTGGCGGGACAAGAAGCTTTCTTT. Amino acid sequence: CASSPLAGQEAFF.